These 30 T cell receptor beta chains share one sample of origin, sequenced in a study of blood T cell repertoires in COVID-19. Clones were sequenced by immunoSEQ multiplex PCR, and TCRdb holds only the in-frame ones, with some missing. This sample has about 250,000 clones, with 83% found just once. The sample was peripheral blood. The receptors stem from a human donor in a cohort sampled during active COVID-19.

The CDR3 DNA sequence: TGTGCCAGCAGTCTACTTCCGACAGATAATTCACCCCTCCACTTT. It codes for CASSLLPTDNSPLHF. The chain carries TRBV6-5 and TRBJ1-6, with D perhaps TRBD1 (5 bases). This CDR3 has 15 amino acids. Germline V lookup: CDR1 MNHEY, CDR2 SVGAGI. Trimming removed 5 bases at V and 5 bases at J, with 13 bases between.

The V gene is TRBV5-4, the J gene TRBJ1-1; TRBD1 is a possible D gene (6 bases). CDR1 SGHNT and CDR2 YYREEE come from the germline V gene (reference sequence). V dropped 0 bases and J dropped 3 bases, with 6 bases sitting between them. This CDR3 is built from 13 residues. The CDR3 coding sequence is TGTGCCAGCAGCTTGGACAGGGACACTGAAGCTTTCTTT. This encodes CASSLDRDTEAFF. Using reference TRBV5-4 and TRBJ1-1 for the parts outside the CDR3, the full variable domain is ETGVTQSPTHLIKTRGQQVTLRCSSQSGHNTVSWYQQALGQGPQFIFQYYREEENGRGNFPPRFSGLQFPNYSSELNVNALELDDSALYLCASSLDRDTEAFFGQGTRLTVV.

The chain joins TRBV5-1 to TRBJ1-4; TRBD1 aligns across 9 bases. Germline V gene lookup returns CDR1 SGHRS and CDR2 YFSETQ. The CDR3 consists of 16 residues. J lost 4 bases, V lost 4 bases, and 8 bases had no gene match. The CDR3 region has the DNA TGCGCCAGCAGCATAGGACAGGGGAGGGGTAATGAAAAACTGTTTTTT. Amino acids: CASSIGQGRGNEKLFF.

The J gene is TRBJ2-7, the V gene TRBV18; TRBD1 matches at 11 bases. The V gene's germline CDR1 is KGHSH and CDR2 LQKENI. The V segment lost 5 bases and the J segment 2 bases; nucleotides outside the gene matches: 2. This CDR3 is built from 14 residues. CDR3 nucleotide sequence: TGTGCCAGCTCATCGGGACAGGGGGCCTACGAGCAGTACTTC. Residues: CASSSGQGAYEQYF.

J is TRBJ2-1 and V is TRBV10-3, with TRBD2 matching 11 bases. The germline CDR1 and CDR2 sequences are ENHRY and SYGVKD. J was trimmed by 6 bases and V by 4 bases; bases with no gene match: 5. The CDR3 contains 15 residues. CDR3 coding DNA: TGTGCCATCAGTGTCGGGCTAGCGGGGGGCAATGAGCAGTTCTTC. Translated: CAISVGLAGGNEQFF.

This clone showed up just once. The chain couples TRBV9 to TRBJ2-2; perhaps TRBD2 as D (5 bases). The CDR3 has 15 amino acids. Germline assignment: CDR1 SGDLS and CDR2 YYNGEE. The ends were cut back, 1 base at V and 7 bases at J, with 14 bases in the middle. CDR3 loop: CASSVRGPGSGELFF. In DNA, the CDR3 is TGTGCCAGCAGCGTACGCGGGCCCGGTAGCGGGGAGCTGTTTTTT. The variable domain in full, completed from reference TRBV9 and TRBJ2-2, reads DSGVTQTPKHLITATGQRVTLRCSPRSGDLSVYWYQQSLDQGLQFLIQYYNGEERAKGNILERFSAQQFPDLHSELNLSSLELGDSALYFCASSVRGPGSGELFFGEGSRLTVL.

The chain couples TRBV11-2 to TRBJ2-5; 11 bases fit TRBD1. The V and J ends lost 2 bases and 5 bases, in that order; junction bases with no gene match: 7. This CDR3 comprises 16 residues. Germline V gene data show CDR1 as SGHAT and CDR2 as FQNNGV. The CDR3 protein is CASSLLKDRGPETQYF. The CDR3 coding sequence is TGTGCCAGCAGCTTACTTAAGGACAGGGGGCCCGAGACCCAGTACTTC.

This clone came up once. This chain uses TRBV21-1 with TRBJ2-5; TRBD2, as called in the table, went unchecked against the DNA. TRBV21-1 corresponds to a pseudogene. This CDR3 has 14 residues. CDR3 loop: CASSKELVSETQYF. DNA of the CDR3: TGTGCCAGCAGCAAAGAATTAGTCTCAGAGACCCAGTACTTC.

The chain couples TRBV28 to TRBJ2-1; D might be TRBD2 (6 bases). Trimming took off 1 base at V and 0 bases at J, with 10 bases between the two ends. The germline V gene has CDR1 MDHEN and CDR2 SYDVKM. The CDR3 totals 16 residues. CDR3 coding DNA: TGTGCCAGCAGTTTATCTAGCGCAAACTCCTACAATGAGCAGTTCTTC. Translated: CASSLSSANSYNEQFF.

J is TRBJ2-1 and V is TRBV15, with 7 bases aligning to TRBD1. The junction had 11 bases not matched to a gene; V was cut back by 3 bases and J by 6 bases. Germline lookup yields CDR1 LNHNV and CDR2 YYDKDF (reference sequence). The CDR3 runs to 16 residues. CDR3 nucleotide sequence: TGTGCCACCAGCAGGATAGACAGGGCAAATGGCAATGAGCAGTTCTTC. It yields the protein CATSRIDRANGNEQFF.

The chain employs TRBV6-5 and TRBJ2-3; 11 positions match TRBD2. With 5 bases clipped from V and 5 bases from J, the junction kept 6 bases outside the gene matches. The CDR3 is made up of 15 amino acids. Per the germline V gene, CDR1 is MNHEY and CDR2 is SVGAGI. CDR3 sequence reads: CASSPGLAVLDTQYF. The CDR3 DNA reads as TGTGCCAGCAGTCCGGGACTAGCGGTGCTAGATACGCAGTATTTT.

This clone was found once. V usage is TRBV2 and J usage is TRBJ1-2; TRBD1 matches at 11 bases. V gave up 5 bases and J gave up 8 bases; unmatched junction bases: 10. The CDR3 length is 15 residues. Germline V gene sequence: CDR1 SNHLY, CDR2 FYNNEI. CDR3 loop: CASSLDWDRGEGYTF. Here the CDR3 DNA reads TGTGCCAGCAGTCTCGACTGGGACAGGGGGGAAGGCTACACCTTC.

A few counts support this clone. The genes are TRBV19 and TRBJ2-7; D is uncertain. V dropped 3 bases and J dropped 5 bases, with 14 bases sitting between them. This CDR3 contains 14 residues. CDR1 is LNHDA, CDR2 SQIVND, per germline (reference sequence). DNA for the CDR3: TGTGCCAGTAGTATCTCTCTTGAACAGAACGAGCAGTACTTC. Protein: CASSISLEQNEQYF. Full variable domain (outside the CDR3, taken from reference TRBV19 and TRBJ2-7): DGGITQSPKYLFRKEGQNVTLSCEQNLNHDAMYWYRQDPGQGLRLIYYSQIVNDFQKGDIAEGYSVSREKKESFPLTVTSAQKNPTAFYLCASSISLEQNEQYFGPGTRLTVT.

The chain uses TRBV3-1 (or the pseudogene TRBV3-2) and TRBJ2-3; D might be TRBD2 (7 bases). CDR3 size: 16 residues. The germline gives CDR1 LGHDT, CDR2 YNNKEL (reference sequence). The V and J ends lost 4 bases and 0 bases respectively, with 14 bases between them. CDR3 amino acids: CASSLRGGGSTDTQYF. The CDR3 nucleotides read TGTGCCAGCAGCCTTAGGGGAGGGGGTAGCACAGATACGCAGTATTTT.

The J gene is TRBJ2-1, the V gene TRBV9, with TRBD2 matching over 9 bases. Germline CDR1 is SGDLS and CDR2 is YYNGEE. V was clipped by 0 bases and J by 1 base; unmatched bases: 11. This CDR3 has 19 residues. This CDR3 is CASSVEEASGVLSYNEQFF. CDR3 nucleotides: TGTGCCAGCAGCGTAGAAGAGGCTAGCGGGGTCTTATCCTACAATGAGCAGTTCTTC.

In its sample, this clone was seen once. This rearrangement joins TRBV14 to TRBJ2-5, with a weak D call TRBD1 (6 bases). The V gene lost 4 bases and the J gene lost 4 bases, with 16 bases spanning the gap. CDR3 length: 15 amino acids. Germline CDR1 SGHDN, CDR2 FVKESK. The CDR3 DNA is TGTGCCAGCAGCCTTAGACCGGGACAAAGAGAGACCCAGTACTTC. As protein: CASSLRPGQRETQYF.

This clone was detected once. At one end, the junction sequence differs from germline, possibly due to a read error. This sequence joins TRBV7-7 and TRBJ2-1, with 10 nucleotides matching TRBD2. Germline V gives CDR1 SSHAT, CDR2 FNYEAQ (reference sequence). The CDR3 extends over 16 amino acids. CDR3 bases: TGTGCTAGCAGCCCCGCAGCGGGGGGGCCAAAGAATGAGCAGTTCTTC. Residues: CASSPAAGGPKNEQFF.

The J gene is TRBJ1-1, the V gene TRBV11-2, with D unresolved. The CDR3 consists of 12 residues. Germline V lookup: CDR1 SGHAT, CDR2 FQNNGV. V lost 3 bases to trimming and J lost 2 bases, with 4 bases between them. The DNA for the CDR3 is TGTGCCAGCAGCTTGACTAACACTGAAGCTTTCTTT. Its protein product is CASSLTNTEAFF.

The chain is built from TRBV7-9 and TRBJ1-1, with D possibly matching TRBD1 (5 bases). This CDR3 comprises 13 residues. V was pared by 0 bases and J by 6 bases, with 8 bases between. Per the germline V gene, CDR1 is SEHNR and CDR2 is FQNEAQ (reference sequence). Written as DNA, the CDR3 is TGTGCCAGCAGCTTAGCGCCGACAGCTGAAGCTTTCTTT. As protein: CASSLAPTAEAFF.

This clone has a single count. The CDR3 protein is CASSIGGGGGETQYF. The CDR3 DNA follows: TGTGCCAGTAGTATAGGGGGAGGAGGAGGAGAGACCCAGTACTTC. The V call is TRBV19, the J call TRBJ2-5; D perhaps matches TRBD2 (6 bases). Trimming pared 1 base from V and 4 bases from J, leaving 13 bases between. The CDR3 consists of 15 residues. Germline CDR1 is LNHDA and CDR2 is SQIVND (reference sequence).

The chain carries TRBV18 and TRBJ1-5, with TRBD1 identical over 7 bases. V trimming: 2 bases; J trimming: 2 bases; junction bases outside the gene matches: 3. CDR3 size: 15 residues. Germline assignment: CDR1 KGHSH and CDR2 LQKENI. CDR3 DNA: TGTGCCAGCTCACCAAACAGGGGTGGCAATCAGCCCCAGCATTTT. Residues: CASSPNRGGNQPQHF.

The chain combines TRBV5-1 with TRBJ1-2; D is ambiguous. CDR1 and CDR2 from the germline V gene are SGHRS and YFSETQ. CDR3 size: 15 residues. The ends were cut back, 3 bases at V and 2 bases at J, with 14 bases in the middle. CDR3 sequence reads: CASSSDGGINYGYTF. CDR3 coding DNA: TGCGCCAGCAGCTCGGACGGCGGGATAAACTATGGCTACACCTTC.

This clone was seen just once. The chain recombines TRBV5-5 with TRBJ1-2, with TRBD1 as a possible D gene (5 bases). V was trimmed by 4 bases and J by 3 bases, leaving 13 bases between them. Germline V gene data show CDR1 as SGHKS and CDR2 as YYEKEE (reference sequence). The CDR3 extends over 14 amino acids. The CDR3 region has the DNA TGTGCCAGCAGCCCTGGGACTGACGACTATGGCTACACCTTC. Translating it yields CASSPGTDDYGYTF.

This clone is a singleton in its sample. The chain is built from TRBV5-5 and TRBJ1-5; TRBD1 matches at 7 bases. The CDR3 runs to 16 residues. Trimming took 0 bases from V and 1 from J; bases not matched to a gene: 4. Germline V gene sequence: CDR1 SGHKS, CDR2 YYEKEE (reference sequence). The CDR3 nucleotides are TGTGCCAGCAGCTTGGAAGGGGGCCTGAGCAATCAGCCCCAGCATTTT. Protein sequence: CASSLEGGLSNQPQHF.

V gene TRBV7-9 combines with J gene TRBJ2-7; 8 nucleotides line up with TRBD2. The junction had 6 bases not matched to a gene; V was cut back by 8 bases and J by 0 bases. Germline CDR1 reads SEHNR; CDR2 reads FQNEAQ (reference sequence). The CDR3 spans 14 residues. The CDR3 DNA sequence: TGTGCCAGCTTAGCAACTAGCGGCTCCTACGAGCAGTACTTC. Amino acids: CASLATSGSYEQYF. Drawing the rest from reference TRBV7-9 and TRBJ2-7, the complete variable domain is DTGVSQNPRHKITKRGQNVTFRCDPISEHNRLYWYRQTLGQGPEFLTYFQNEAQLEKSRLLSDRFSAERPKGSFSTLEIQRTEQGDSAMYLCASLATSGSYEQYFGPGTRLTVT.

V and J are TRBV5-1 and TRBJ2-5; TRBD1 aligns across 10 bases. Germline CDR1 SGHRS, CDR2 YFSETQ. V shed 4 bases, J shed 5 bases, and the junction held 11 bases outside the gene matches. The CDR3 is made up of 16 amino acids. The CDR3 DNA reads TGCGCCAGCAGCCCGGCCGGACAGGGGGTATCGGAGACCCAGTACTTC. Translated, it gives CASSPAGQGVSETQYF. Using reference TRBV5-1 and TRBJ2-5 for the parts outside the CDR3, the full variable domain is KAGVTQTPRYLIKTRGQQVTLSCSPISGHRSVSWYQQTPGQGLQFLFEYFSETQRNKGNFPGRFSGRQFSNSRSEMNVSTLELGDSALYLCASSPAGQGVSETQYFGPGTRLLVL.

This clone came up a few times. The J gene is TRBJ2-7, the V gene TRBV19, with 8 bases aligning to TRBD2. From germline, CDR1 is LNHDA and CDR2 SQIVND (reference sequence). The CDR3 extends over 14 amino acids. V was pared by 6 bases and J by 1 base, with 5 bases of the junction left unmatched. The CDR3 here is CASRETSGSYEQYF. The CDR3 DNA is TGTGCCAGTAGAGAAACTAGCGGATCCTACGAGCAGTACTTC.

The chain couples TRBV4-1 to TRBJ1-5, with D maybe TRBD1 (5 bases). Trimming took off 0 bases at V and 4 bases at J, with 13 bases between the two ends. The CDR3 has 16 residues. Germline loops: CDR1 MGHRA, CDR2 YSYEKL. The CDR3 DNA is TGCGCCAGCAGCCAAGATGGGCAGGGTCGGAATCAGCCCCAGCATTTT. This translates into CASSQDGQGRNQPQHF.

This chain connects TRBV3-1 (or the pseudogene TRBV3-2) to TRBJ2-1; 8 nucleotides agree with TRBD1. The CDR3 covers 17 residues. Germline V gene lookup returns CDR1 LGHDT and CDR2 YNNKEL (reference sequence). After removal of 1 base from V and 3 bases from J, the junction contained 8 bases not matched to a gene. The CDR3 spells CASSQARTGNRYNEQFF. DNA for the CDR3: TGTGCCAGCAGCCAAGCCCGGACAGGGAACCGCTACAATGAGCAGTTCTTC.

The rearrangement links TRBV2 to TRBJ2-1, with D tentatively TRBD2 (5 bases). Germline V gene data show CDR1 as SNHLY and CDR2 as FYNNEI. The CDR3 consists of 16 residues. V was clipped by 0 bases and J by 7 bases, with 16 bases between them. The CDR3 nucleotides are TGTGCCAGCAGTGAAGCGGGCGGGTATGGGAGAAATGAGCAGTTCTTC. Its translation is CASSEAGGYGRNEQFF.